The present T cell receptor beta chain was sequenced within a study of shared T cell receptors in the human thymus. Germline loops: CDR1 MNHNS, CDR2 SASEGT. This CDR3 has 12 residues. After removal of 9 bases from V and 8 bases from J, the junction contained 3 bases not matched to a gene. Profiling relied on immunoSEQ multiplex PCR, and the TCRdb table lists in-frame clones only, not all of them. This repertoire shows almost 550,000 clones, 78% found once; its top ten account for more than 0.01%. These data also formed part of another study, on human thymus T cells. Per that study: Thymic tissue was derived from resections collected during corrective heart surgery. An apparent bias in V and J gene usage was seen in thymic and blood repertoires.

This clonotype was sampled from a boy under two years old with a congenital heart defect. Material: thymocytes. The V gene is TRBV6-1, the J gene TRBJ2-1; 11 bases match TRBD2. The DNA for the CDR3 is TGTGCCAGAACTAGCGGGAGACATGAGCAGTTCTTC. Its protein is CARTSGRHEQFF.